This passage covers 4 T cell receptor beta chains from one sample sequenced in a study of blood T cell repertoires in COVID-19. Libraries were prepared by immunoSEQ multiplex PCR; TCRdb keeps only in-frame clonotypes and omits some of them. This table holds some 150,000 clones, over 65% found once. Sequencing was carried out using PBMCs or T cells enriched from blood (not recorded which). The receptors here all came from a woman aged 45-65 years who had recovered from COVID-19.

The chain combines TRBV9 with TRBJ1-3; D remains ambiguous. Trimming removed 0 bases from V and 0 bases from J, with 10 bases in between. This CDR3 contains 16 residues. Germline values: CDR1 SGDLS, CDR2 YYNGEE. The CDR3: CASSVGEVGSGNTIYF. CDR3 coding DNA: TGTGCCAGCAGCGTAGGCGAGGTCGGCTCTGGAAACACCATATATTTT.

This chain connects TRBV11-2 to TRBJ2-3, with D perhaps TRBD2 (5 bases). From germline, CDR1 is SGHAT and CDR2 FQNNGV. The CDR3 sequence is 14 residues long. The ends were cut back, 2 bases at V and 7 bases at J, with 13 bases in the middle. The CDR3 here is CASSLMTGRYTQYF. The CDR3 nucleotides read TGTGCCAGCAGCTTAATGACGGGAAGATATACGCAGTATTTT.

The CDR3 sequence is CAWSVSGGTGELFF. CDR3 nucleotides: TGTGCCTGGAGTGTTAGCGGGGGGACCGGGGAGCTGTTTTTT. This sequence joins TRBV30 and TRBJ2-2, with 10 bases that match TRBD2. Germline loops: CDR1 GTSNPN, CDR2 SVGIG (reference sequence). CDR3 size: 14 residues. V lost 0 bases to trimming and J lost 5 bases; unmatched junction nucleotides: 0.

This chain connects TRBV3-1 (or the pseudogene TRBV3-2) to TRBJ1-6, with a weak D call TRBD1 (6 bases). The CDR3 totals 21 residues. With 3 bases removed from V and 0 bases from J, the gap between germline ends came to 24 bases. The germline V gene encodes CDR1 LGHDT and CDR2 YNNKEL (reference sequence). The CDR3 DNA sequence: TGTGCCAGCAGCCAGCAAGGGCGGGGGACAAAGAAGAGCTCCTATAATTCACCCCTCCACTTT. Protein product: CASSQQGRGTKKSSYNSPLHF.